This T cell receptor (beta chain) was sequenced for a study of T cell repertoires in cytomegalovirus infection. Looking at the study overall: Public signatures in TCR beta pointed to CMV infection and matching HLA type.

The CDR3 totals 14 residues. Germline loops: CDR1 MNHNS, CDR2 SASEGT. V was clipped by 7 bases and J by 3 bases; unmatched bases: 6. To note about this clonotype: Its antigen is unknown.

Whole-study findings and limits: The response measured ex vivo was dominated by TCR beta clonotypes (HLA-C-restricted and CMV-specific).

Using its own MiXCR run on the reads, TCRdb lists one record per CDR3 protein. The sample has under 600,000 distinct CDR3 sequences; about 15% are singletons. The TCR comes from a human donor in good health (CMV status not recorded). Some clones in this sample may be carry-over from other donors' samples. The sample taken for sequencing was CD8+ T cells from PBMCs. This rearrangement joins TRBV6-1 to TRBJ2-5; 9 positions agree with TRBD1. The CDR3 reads CASIPDRGEETQYF. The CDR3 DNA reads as TGTGCCAGCATCCCAGACAGGGGGGAAGAGACCCAGTACTTC.